Below, 20 T cell receptor beta chains from the same sample are listed, as sequenced in a study of blood T cell repertoires in COVID-19 (dated by TCRdb to 2018 to 2021). Libraries were built with the immunoSEQ multiplex PCR assay. Drawn from immuneACCESS, this table holds only the in-frame rearrangements with V and J called that TCRdb kept. Clones are partly lost; checked studies trace under half to an unresolved V gene and leave the rest unexplained. This sample is represented by around 160,000 clones; approximately 81% of them were singletons. Of the sample, approximately 40% is held by the ten largest clones. Sequencing was carried out using peripheral blood. All receptors come from a human donor in a cohort sampled during active COVID-19.

The V gene is TRBV19, the J gene TRBJ1-5; TRBD1 might be the D (5 bases). Germline CDR1 LNHDA, CDR2 SQIVND (reference sequence). This CDR3 has 16 residues. V was pared by 5 bases and J by 1 base, with 15 bases between. The CDR3 bases are TGTGCCAGTAGTTCCCCCTGGCAGGGAAGCAATCAGCCCCAGCATTTT. Protein product: CASSSPWQGSNQPQHF.

This sequence joins TRBV18 and TRBJ1-4; 9 bases match TRBD1. Germline CDR1 KGHSH, CDR2 LQKENI. The CDR3 totals 16 residues. V lost 4 bases to trimming and J lost 8 bases; unmatched junction nucleotides: 11. For the CDR3, the DNA is TGTGCCAGCTCACGGGACAGGGCCGGCGCGCGGGAAAAACTGTTTTTT. As protein: CASSRDRAGAREKLFF.

The chain carries TRBV11-3 and TRBJ1-1; D is unclear. Germline V gene data show CDR1 as SGHNT and CDR2 as YENEEA. Trimming removed 5 bases at V and 10 bases at J, with 20 bases between. This CDR3 is built from 14 residues. This chain's CDR3 is CASSREAEEGRAFF. The CDR3, as DNA: TGTGCCAGCAGCCGGGAGGCGGAAGAGGGTCGAGCTTTCTTT.

CDR3 residues: CASSLKGLLGPNYGYTF. The DNA for the CDR3 is TGTGCCAGCAGCTTAAAGGGGCTCCTAGGCCCTAACTATGGCTACACCTTC. The J gene is TRBJ1-2, the V gene TRBV7-9; tentative D call: TRBD1 (5 bases). The CDR3 loop spans 17 amino acids. Trimming pared 2 bases from V and 0 bases from J, leaving 16 bases between. The germline gives CDR1 SEHNR, CDR2 FQNEAQ (reference sequence).

The chain has TRBV3-1 (or the pseudogene TRBV3-2) and TRBJ1-3; D ambiguous. The CDR3 is 15 residues long. The V end was cut by 0 bases, the J end by 2 bases, with 8 bases between. Germline CDR1 reads LGHDT; CDR2 reads YNNKEL (reference sequence). For the CDR3, the DNA is TGTGCCAGCAGCCAAGAGTTAGCTGCTGGAAACACCATATATTTT. Encoded protein: CASSQELAAGNTIYF.

V and J are TRBV9 and TRBJ1-2, with a tentative D call TRBD1 (6 bases). The V end was cut by 7 bases, the J end by 7 bases, with 14 bases between. This CDR3 contains 12 residues. The germline CDR1 and CDR2 sequences are SGDLS and YYNGEE. CDR3 protein: CASLGKGGGYTF. CDR3 coding DNA: TGTGCCAGCTTGGGCAAAGGGGGTGGCTACACCTTC.

This clone was seen a handful of times. The chain joins TRBV19 to TRBJ1-2, with D tentatively TRBD1 (5 bases). This CDR3 comprises 14 residues. Deletions cut 8 bases from V and 7 bases from J, with 20 bases between. Germline lookup yields CDR1 LNHDA and CDR2 SQIVND (reference sequence). The CDR3 region is CASAREGFYSGYTF. The DNA of the CDR3 is TGTGCCAGTGCAAGGGAGGGGTTCTATAGTGGCTACACCTTC.

This chain uses TRBV7-9 with TRBJ2-6; TRBD1 is a possible D gene (5 bases). The CDR3 runs 16 residues. Trimming stripped 1 base from V and 4 bases from J, with 11 bases between. Germline assignment: CDR1 SEHNR and CDR2 FQNEAQ (reference sequence). Written as DNA, the CDR3 is TGTGCCAGCAGCTTAGGTAGGGGCGCCGGGGCCAACGTCCTGACTTTC. It is translated as CASSLGRGAGANVLTF.

This chain links TRBV9 with TRBJ2-5; 7 bases are shared with TRBD2. Germline V gene data show CDR1 as SGDLS and CDR2 as YYNGEE. The CDR3 extends over 15 amino acids. J gave up 5 bases and V 0 bases, and 7 bases lay outside the gene matches. CDR3 DNA sequence: TGTGCCAGCAGCGTAGCTCCGGGACTAAGGGAGACCCAGTACTTC. Residues: CASSVAPGLRETQYF.

The rearrangement joins TRBV7-2 to TRBJ1-2, with 9 bases matching TRBD1. Germline CDR1 SGHTA, CDR2 FQGNSA. With V trimmed by 1 base and J by 4 bases, 7 bases remained unmatched. The CDR3 loop spans 16 amino acids. This chain's CDR3 is CASSLVGTGNGYGYTF. Here the CDR3 DNA reads TGTGCCAGCAGCTTAGTCGGGACAGGGAACGGCTATGGCTACACCTTC.

The V and J genes are TRBV2 and TRBJ2-2, with TRBD1 matching over 8 bases. V shed 7 bases, J shed 5 bases, and the junction held 6 bases outside the gene matches. The length of the CDR3 is 14 residues. The germline CDR1 and CDR2 sequences are SNHLY and FYNNEI. The CDR3 loop reads CASNPTGATGELFF. CDR3 coding DNA: TGTGCCAGCAATCCGACAGGGGCAACCGGGGAGCTGTTTTTT.

This chain connects TRBV9 to TRBJ1-2, with D perhaps TRBD1 (6 bases). The CDR3 is 13 residues long. Trimming took off 4 bases at V and 8 bases at J, with 15 bases between the two ends. The germline V gene has CDR1 SGDLS and CDR2 YYNGEE. DNA for the CDR3: TGTGCCAGCAGCTTCACTTCAGGGGAAGGCTACACCTTC. It is translated as CASSFTSGEGYTF.

The gene calls are TRBV30 and TRBJ2-1; 13 bases are a match to TRBD2. Trimming cost V 0 bases and J 10 bases; bases outside gene matches: 9. The germline V gene has CDR1 GTSNPN and CDR2 SVGIG (reference sequence). This CDR3 is built from 16 residues. In DNA form, the CDR3 reads TGTGCCTGGAGTGTACGAACTAGCGGGGGGGCCAGGGAGCAGTTCTTC. It encodes CAWSVRTSGGAREQFF.

The chain carries TRBV5-1 and TRBJ1-4; D not certain. Trimming cost V 5 bases and J 4 bases, with 9 bases left between them. The CDR3 loop spans 13 amino acids. Germline V gene data show CDR1 as SGHRS and CDR2 as YFSETQ. This CDR3 reads CASSLLFNEKLFF. The DNA of the CDR3 is TGCGCCAGCAGTCTCCTTTTTAATGAAAAACTGTTTTTT.

V and J are TRBV18 and TRBJ1-1; no definite D call. With 4 bases removed from V and 1 base from J, the gap between germline ends came to 10 bases. The V gene's germline CDR1 is KGHSH and CDR2 LQKENI. The CDR3 runs to 14 residues. CDR3 DNA sequence: TGTGCCAGCTCACGCGGAGCTTCGAACACTGAAGCTTTCTTT. Translating it yields CASSRGASNTEAFF.

The V call is TRBV19, the J call TRBJ2-7; TRBD2 is a possible D gene (6 bases). Germline assignment: CDR1 LNHDA and CDR2 SQIVND (reference sequence). Trimming cost V 11 bases and J 5 bases, with 13 bases left between them. This CDR3 is 11 amino acids long. CDR3 protein: CASRRGHEQYF. DNA for the CDR3: TGTGCCTCTCGGAGGGGACACGAGCAGTACTTC.

A note on this clone: The identical CDR3 is also encoded by other nucleotide sequences in the sample. The J gene is TRBJ2-5, the V gene TRBV6-2 or TRBV6-3, with D unresolved. This CDR3 contains 11 residues. V was shortened by 5 bases and J by 5 bases, with 6 bases between the two germline ends. Germline values: CDR1 MNHEY, CDR2 SVGEGT. The CDR3 region is CASSVRETQYF. The CDR3 DNA reads TGTGCCAGCAGTGTCCGGGAGACCCAGTACTTC.

This clone turned up a few times. J is TRBJ2-7 and V is TRBV11-3; maybe TRBD1 (6 bases). CDR3 length: 14 amino acids. Looked up from germline, CDR1 is SGHNT and CDR2 is YENEEA. V shed 1 base and J shed 6 bases, with 13 bases lying between them. The CDR3 DNA reads TGTGCCAGCAGCTTAGGGGGGCAGGTTGGCGAGCAGTACTTC. This translates into CASSLGGQVGEQYF.

The chain recombines TRBV13 with TRBJ1-2; a possible D gene is TRBD1 (5 bases). Trimming left V 2 bases short and J 6 bases short, with 13 bases between. CDR1 is PRHDT and CDR2 is FYEKMQ in the germline V gene (reference sequence). The length of the CDR3 is 14 residues. Written as DNA, the CDR3 is TGTGCCAGCAGCTTAACGCCGGCGACAGATGGCTACACCTTC. Encoded protein: CASSLTPATDGYTF.

The J gene is TRBJ1-6, the V gene TRBV6-5; 7 bases fit TRBD1. The germline V gene encodes CDR1 MNHEY and CDR2 SVGAGI. CDR3 length equals 15 residues. The J segment lost 10 bases and the V segment lost 2 bases, leaving 8 bases of the junction unmatched. The CDR3 region is CASSYRTGSRSPLHF. The CDR3 coding sequence is TGTGCCAGCAGTTACAGGACAGGTTCGCGGTCACCCCTCCACTTT.